One and the same sample provided the 22 T cell receptor beta chains below, sequenced in a study of immune evolution from preneoplasia to lung adenocarcinoma. Assay: immunoSEQ multiplex PCR; the TCRdb copy retains only in-frame clones and omits some. The sample holds a few thousand clones, 48% seen once. The sample comprised FFPE normal lung tissue adjacent to the tumor. The receptors stem from a person aged 45-65 years with lung adenocarcinoma.

This clone was recorded a few times. The chain carries TRBV4-1 and TRBJ1-5; D unclear. The length of the CDR3 is 15 residues. Germline V gene lookup returns CDR1 MGHRA and CDR2 YSYEKL. Trimming stripped 0 bases from V and 4 bases from J, with 10 bases between. The CDR3 spells CASSQERAGNQPQHF. CDR3 coding DNA: TGCGCCAGCAGCCAAGAAAGGGCAGGTAATCAGCCCCAGCATTTT.

This clone has only a few counts. At one end, the junction sequence differs from germline, possibly due to a read error. The chain links TRBV7-7 to TRBJ2-3; TRBD2 matches 14 bases. The CDR3 has 16 amino acids. Germline V CDR1 and CDR2: SSHAT, FNYEAQ (reference sequence). CDR3 DNA sequence: TGTGCTAGCAGCCTTGGGGGACTAGCGGGAGCAGATACGCAGTATTTT. Translating it yields CASSLGGLAGADTQYF. Variable domain in full (rest from reference TRBV7-7 and TRBJ2-3): GAGVSQSPRYKVTKRGQDVTLRCDPISSHATLYWYQQALGQGPEFLTYFNYEAQPDKSGLPSDRFSAERPEGSISTLTIQRTEQRDSAMYRCASSLGGLAGADTQYFGPGTRLTVL.

This clone was seen a few times. This chain uses TRBV4-2 with TRBJ1-5, with TRBD1 matching 9 bases. The trim removed 6 bases at V and 6 bases at J, leaving 6 bases unmatched. Germline V gene lookup returns CDR1 LGHNA and CDR2 YNFKEQ. This CDR3 has 14 amino acids. The CDR3 DNA follows: TGTGCCAGCAGTCGGGACAGGGAGGTTCAGCCCCAGCATTTT. Its translation: CASSRDREVQPQHF.

This chain joins TRBV14 and TRBJ2-1, with D possibly being TRBD2 (6 bases). This CDR3 is built from 13 residues. V shed 4 bases and J shed 6 bases, with 10 bases lying between them. Germline values: CDR1 SGHDN, CDR2 FVKESK. CDR3 sequence reads: CASSPGTSNEQFF. The CDR3 DNA reads as TGTGCCAGCAGCCCCGGGACTTCCAATGAGCAGTTCTTC.

V gene TRBV18 combines with J gene TRBJ1-6; D gene ambiguous. In germline, CDR1 is KGHSH, CDR2 LQKENI. CDR3 length equals 15 residues. V lost 3 bases to trimming and J lost 9 bases, with 15 bases between them. The CDR3, as DNA: TGTGCCAGCTCACCGGATGGCTTGACCCCTTCACCCCTCCACTTT. Its translation is CASSPDGLTPSPLHF.

The gene calls are TRBV29-1 and TRBJ1-1; D call uncertain. Germline assignment: CDR1 SQVTM and CDR2 ANQGSEA. This CDR3 contains 13 residues. The V end was cut by 2 bases, the J end by 0 bases, with 7 bases between. The CDR3 nucleotides are TGCAGCGTTGAAAAATCCCTGAACACTGAAGCTTTCTTT. Translated, it gives CSVEKSLNTEAFF. Complete variable domain (other parts from reference TRBV29-1 and TRBJ1-1): SAVISQKPSRDICQRGTSLTIQCQVDSQVTMMFWYRQQPGQSLTLIATANQGSEATYESGFVIDKFPISRPNLTFSTLTVSNMSPEDSSIYLCSVEKSLNTEAFFGQGTRLTVV.

CDR3 nucleotide sequence: TGTGCCAGCAGCGCCTACCCCCGGGACTACAATGAGCAGTTCTTC. Translated, it gives CASSAYPRDYNEQFF. The chain links TRBV9 to TRBJ2-1, with D tentatively TRBD2 (5 bases). Germline V gives CDR1 SGDLS, CDR2 YYNGEE. Deletions cut 3 bases from V and 3 bases from J, with 13 bases between. CDR3 length: 15 residues. The full variable domain, completed using reference TRBV9 and TRBJ2-1, is DSGVTQTPKHLITATGQRVTLRCSPRSGDLSVYWYQQSLDQGLQFLIQYYNGEERAKGNILERFSAQQFPDLHSELNLSSLELGDSALYFCASSAYPRDYNEQFFGPGTRLTVL.

This clone has more than one count but fewer than ten. The rearrangement links TRBV18 to TRBJ2-7, with D hard to call. V shed 4 bases and J shed 0 bases, with 10 bases lying between them. CDR3 length: 14 amino acids. The germline gives CDR1 KGHSH, CDR2 LQKENI. The CDR3 region has the DNA TGTGCCAGCTCACTTTCCGGGTCCTCCTACGAGCAGTACTTC. It is translated as CASSLSGSSYEQYF.

There are a few counts of this clone. The genes are TRBV5-1 and TRBJ2-1; 9 bases are shared with TRBD1. CDR1 and CDR2 (germline): SGHRS, YFSETQ. This CDR3 comprises 15 residues. With V trimmed by 0 bases and J by 7 bases, 5 bases remained unmatched. This chain's CDR3 is CASSLDRGLFNEQFF. CDR3 coding DNA: TGCGCCAGCAGCTTGGACAGGGGGCTATTTAATGAGCAGTTCTTC.

The chain couples TRBV7-9 to TRBJ2-7; D might be TRBD1 (5 bases). The CDR3 is made up of 16 amino acids. Germline V gene data show CDR1 as SEHNR and CDR2 as FQNEAQ (reference sequence). Trimming shortened V by 3 bases and J by 0 bases, and 15 bases separated the two germline ends. The CDR3 region is CASSLSRGASSYEQYF. CDR3 bases: TGTGCCAGCAGCTTGAGTAGGGGCGCTAGCTCCTACGAGCAGTACTTC.

The rearrangement links TRBV19 to TRBJ1-2; a possible D gene is TRBD1 (5 bases). CDR1 and CDR2 from the germline V gene are LNHDA and SQIVND (reference sequence). The V end lost 3 bases, the J end lost 8 bases, and 19 bases lay between the germline ends. The CDR3 covers 15 residues. This chain's CDR3 is CASSIPQDSTGGYTF. CDR3 coding DNA: TGTGCCAGTAGTATCCCACAGGACTCGACGGGGGGCTACACCTTC.

The V and J genes are TRBV5-4 and TRBJ1-1; 8 positions match TRBD1. The ends lost 1 base at V and 0 bases at J; junction bases unmatched: 5. CDR1 and CDR2 (germline): SGHNT, YYREEE (reference sequence). The CDR3 runs 16 residues. The CDR3 region is CASSLTTGQVNTEAFF. The CDR3 bases are TGTGCCAGCAGCTTGACAACGGGACAGGTGAACACTGAAGCTTTCTTT. Variable domain in full (rest from reference TRBV5-4 and TRBJ1-1): ETGVTQSPTHLIKTRGQQVTLRCSSQSGHNTVSWYQQALGQGPQFIFQYYREEENGRGNFPPRFSGLQFPNYSSELNVNALELDDSALYLCASSLTTGQVNTEAFFGQGTRLTVV.

The J gene is TRBJ1-4, the V gene TRBV6-6; the D gene is possibly TRBD1 (5 bases). From germline, CDR1 is MNHNY and CDR2 SVGAGI (reference sequence). Trimming shortened V by 5 bases and J by 0 bases, and 10 bases separated the two germline ends. The CDR3 totals 15 residues. The CDR3 loop reads CASSPWGATNEKLFF. The CDR3 bases are TGTGCCAGCAGTCCCTGGGGGGCAACTAATGAAAAACTGTTTTTT.

This clone occurred once. The chain carries TRBV6-6 and TRBJ1-1; no clear D gene. Germline CDR1 reads MNHNY; CDR2 reads SVGAGI (reference sequence). V dropped 2 bases and J dropped 6 bases, with 10 bases sitting between them. This CDR3 has 13 amino acids. The CDR3 region has the DNA TGTGCCAGCAGTTACGGCGGAAGACCTGAAGCTTTCTTT. Translation gives CASSYGGRPEAFF.

This clone has only a few counts. V is TRBV30 and J is TRBJ1-1; a weak D match, TRBD1 (6 bases). V was trimmed by 4 bases and J by 1 base, leaving 13 bases between them. CDR3 length equals 14 residues. Germline-derived CDR1 and CDR2 are GTSNPN and SVGIG (reference sequence). The CDR3 loop is CAWTPGAGNTEAFF. In DNA, the CDR3 is TGTGCCTGGACCCCGGGGGCCGGGAACACTGAAGCTTTCTTT. The whole variable domain, remainder taken from reference TRBV30 and TRBJ1-1, is SQTIHQWPATLVQPVGSPLSLECTVEGTSNPNLYWYRQAAGRGLQLLFYSVGIGQISSEVPQNLSASRPQDRQFILSSKKLLLSDSGFYLCAWTPGAGNTEAFFGQGTRLTVV.

The chain combines TRBV27 with TRBJ1-2, with D uncertain. The length of the CDR3 is 15 residues. Germline assignment: CDR1 MNHEY and CDR2 SMNVEV (reference sequence). The ends were cut back, 6 bases at V and 2 bases at J, with 16 bases in the middle. The CDR3 DNA is TGTGCCAGCAGCTTCTTAGTCGCAGGCAACTATGGCTACACCTTC. Its translation is CASSFLVAGNYGYTF.

This chain connects TRBV4-1 to TRBJ1-1; TRBD1 is a possible D gene (5 bases). Per germline, CDR1 MGHRA and CDR2 YSYEKL. The V and J ends lost 1 base and 1 base respectively, with 19 bases between them. The CDR3 spans 18 residues. The CDR3 here is CASSQALGLLDRNTEAFF. DNA of the CDR3: TGCGCCAGCAGCCAAGCATTAGGGTTGCTCGACAGGAACACTGAAGCTTTCTTT.

The chain couples TRBV7-2 to TRBJ1-4, with D perhaps matching TRBD1 (5 bases). V gave up 1 base and J gave up 3 bases, with 12 bases separating them. The CDR3 is made up of 16 amino acids. From germline, CDR1 is SGHTA and CDR2 FQGNSA. This CDR3 reads CASSLGGTASNEKLFF. The CDR3, as DNA: TGTGCCAGCAGCTTAGGGGGGACTGCGTCTAATGAAAAACTGTTTTTT.

This clone was picked up a small number of times. This chain links TRBV4-1 with TRBJ2-3, with 9 bases identical to TRBD2. There are 18 residues in the CDR3. CDR1 and CDR2 (germline): MGHRA, YSYEKL. The junction had 19 bases not matched to a gene; V was cut back by 7 bases and J by 5 bases. CDR3 bases: TGCGCCAGCACCAGGACTAGCGTCATCCAAACTAAGGGAGATACGCAGTATTTT. It encodes CASTRTSVIQTKGDTQYF.

CDR3 loop: CASSRENAGNQPQHF. The CDR3 DNA sequence: TGTGCCAGCAGTCGGGAAAATGCTGGCAATCAGCCCCAGCATTTT. The V call is TRBV27, the J call TRBJ1-5; no definite D call. Germline lookup yields CDR1 MNHEY and CDR2 SMNVEV (reference sequence). Trimming shortened V by 5 bases and J by 2 bases, and 13 bases separated the two germline ends. The CDR3 runs to 15 residues.

This clone was seen only once. V is TRBV4-1 and J is TRBJ2-7; the D gene is possibly TRBD2 (5 bases). Germline CDR1 is MGHRA and CDR2 is YSYEKL. The CDR3 sequence is 13 residues long. The V and J ends lost 8 bases and 1 base respectively, with 12 bases between them. The chain's CDR3 is CASGRAESYEQYF. CDR3 nucleotides: TGCGCCAGCGGTAGAGCGGAGTCCTACGAGCAGTACTTC.

The CDR3 spells CASSLGLAGEQETQYF. In DNA, the CDR3 is TGCGCCAGCAGCTTAGGACTAGCGGGGGAACAAGAGACCCAGTACTTC. The rearrangement uses TRBV5-1 and TRBJ2-5, with TRBD2 matching 13 bases. This CDR3 has 16 residues. V dropped 2 bases and J dropped 2; count of bases not matched to a gene: 3. The V gene's germline CDR1 is SGHRS and CDR2 YFSETQ.